This T cell receptor (beta chain) was obtained from a study of cytomegalovirus exposure and HLA in healthy donors. Study context: The study's early data release held about 85 million unique TCRs from HLA-typed donors. Overall study results and limits: Cytomegalovirus association was listed for 150 to 200 TCR beta chains. Later analysis found that TCR beta chains associated with HLA were more clonally expanded than other, equally common chains. A later analysis linked around 15,000 TCR beta sequences to HLA alleles at 0.05 false discovery rate.

Germline V CDR1 and CDR2: KGHSH, LQKENI. The CDR3 loop spans 15 amino acids. The PCR used 60 Vbeta and 13 Jbeta primers. Clones were sequenced by immunoSEQ multiplex PCR, and TCRdb holds only the in-frame ones, with some missing. The sample records about 130,000 clones, about two thirds being singletons. This clone was counted only a few times. The antigen is not known. This sequence was found in a woman aged 55 to 70 in good health and CMV-seropositive. The sample was PBMCs. This sequence joins TRBV18 and TRBJ2-5, with 8 bases matching TRBD2. The tail of the sequence fits TRBJ2-7 better, so the J call may be wrong. DNA for the CDR3: TGTGCCAGCTCAACCGGGGGGGACCTCTCCTACGAGCAGTACTTC. It encodes CASSTGGDLSYEQYF.